These 3 T cell receptor beta chains share one sample of origin, sequenced in a study of breast tumors, draining lymph nodes, adjacent tissues. The lymph nodes were axillary draining lymph nodes from breast cancer patients. TCRdb reanalysed the multiplex PCR reads using MiXCR and keeps one entry per CDR3 protein. The repertoire includes a few hundred thousand distinct CDR3 sequences, less than 40% of them detected once, and approximately 3.5% sits in the top ten. What was sequenced was axillary lymph node tissue. The receptors here all came from a female donor with breast cancer. Some clones in this sample may be carry-over from other donors' samples.

This clonotype was found many times. V gene TRBV6-6 combines with J gene TRBJ1-6; D not resolved. The ends were cut back, 7 bases at V and 10 bases at J, with 17 bases in the middle. CDR3 length: 14 residues. Germline assignment: CDR1 MNHNY and CDR2 SVGAGI (reference sequence). CDR3 amino acids: CASKTGQLGSPLHF. Here the CDR3 DNA reads TGTGCCAGCAAAACGGGCCAGCTGGGCTCACCCCTCCACTTT.

This clonotype occurred many times. The chain carries TRBV10-2 and TRBJ2-1; tentative D call: TRBD2 (6 bases). This CDR3 has 16 residues. CDR1 and CDR2 from the germline V gene are WSHSY and SAAADI. Trimming pared 2 bases from V and 2 bases from J, leaving 13 bases between. The CDR3 coding sequence is TGCGCCAGCAGTGAGAGTGGTAGCGGACCCTACAATGAGCAGTTCTTC. Its translation is CASSESGSGPYNEQFF.

This clonotype showed up many times. The gene calls are TRBV7-9 and TRBJ1-6, with D perhaps matching TRBD1 (5 bases). Germline assignment: CDR1 SEHNR and CDR2 FQNEAQ (reference sequence). The CDR3 sequence is 14 residues long. The germline V and J ends were trimmed by 2 bases and 5 bases, with 7 bases remaining between them. In nucleotides, the CDR3 is TGTGCCAGCAGCTTACTACAGGATAATTCACCCCTCCACTTT. Its protein is CASSLLQDNSPLHF.